This T cell receptor (beta chain) stems from a study of shared clonotypes between healthy human individuals. Naive CD8 isolation took CD45RO-negative cells positively selected for CCR7 and excluded terminally differentiated effector memory CD45RA+ cells. Overall study results and limits: Since donors were few, the genetic and exposure-history diversity represented was limited. Generation of non-shared clonotypes was less probable than generation of clonotypes shared by all four donors.

The assay was immunoSEQ multiplex PCR, and TCRdb's table has in-frame clones only and misses some. The sample shows approximately 2,200,000 clones, 90% to 95% of them seen only once. Germline values: CDR1 SNHLY, CDR2 FYNNEI. V shed 4 bases and J 4 bases; nucleotides not matched to a gene: 6. This CDR3 is 14 amino acids long. Worth noting for this clone: Its antigen is as yet unknown.

The origin of this receptor is a man between 18 and 29 years old in good health. Some clones in this sample may be carry-over from other donors' samples. This chain connects TRBV2 to TRBJ1-2, with 7 nucleotides matching TRBD1. The sample taken for sequencing was naive CD8+ T cells from PBMCs. The CDR3 DNA follows: TGTGCCAGCAGTGCCACCGGGACAGTCTATGGCTACACCTTC. This codes for CASSATGTVYGYTF.